These 4 T cell receptor beta chains were all obtained from the same sample, sequenced in a study of siplizumab effects on memory and regulatory T cells. TCRdb's copy holds only in-frame clones and misses some; the assay was immunoSEQ multiplex PCR. Of over 100,000 clones listed, just over 90% are singletons. The sequenced material came from Tregs sorted from blood. These receptors were obtained from a human donor in good health.

V usage is TRBV7-2 and J usage is TRBJ1-5; D is uncertain. The length of the CDR3 is 16 residues. Trimming left V 1 base short and J 2 bases short, with 12 bases between. The germline V gene has CDR1 SGHTA and CDR2 FQGNSA. The CDR3 DNA is TGTGCCAGCAGCTTAGTGAACATAAAAGGCAATCAGCCCCAGCATTTT. The encoded protein is CASSLVNIKGNQPQHF. The variable domain in full, completed from reference TRBV7-2 and TRBJ1-5, reads GAGVSQSPSNKVTEKGKDVELRCDPISGHTALYWYRQSLGQGLEFLIYFQGNSAPDKSGLPSDRFSAERTGGSVSTLTIQRTQQEDSAVYLCASSLVNIKGNQPQHFGDGTRLSIL.

The chain links TRBV6-5 to TRBJ2-2, with D possibly matching TRBD2 (5 bases). Germline CDR1 reads MNHEY; CDR2 reads SVGAGI. Trimming stripped 4 bases from V and 7 bases from J, with 10 bases between. The CDR3 loop spans 13 amino acids. In nucleotides, the CDR3 is TGTGCCAGCAGTTTCCGGGGAAACGGGGAGCTGTTTTTT. Translation: CASSFRGNGELFF.

This chain links TRBV19 with TRBJ2-1; the D gene could be TRBD1 or TRBD2 (6 bases each). The CDR3 consists of 14 residues. V lost 3 bases and J lost 7, with 13 bases in between. From germline, CDR1 is LNHDA and CDR2 SQIVND (reference sequence). The CDR3: CASSIPRGGNEQFF. The DNA for the CDR3 is TGTGCCAGTAGTATCCCCCGAGGGGGGAATGAGCAGTTCTTC.

V gene TRBV6-5 combines with J gene TRBJ2-3; no clear D. CDR3 size: 14 residues. From germline, CDR1 is MNHEY and CDR2 SVGAGI. V was pared by 0 bases and J by 0 bases, with 4 bases between. CDR3 in amino acids: CASSYSPSTDTQYF. The CDR3 DNA sequence: TGTGCCAGCAGTTACTCCCCGAGCACAGATACGCAGTATTTT.